Listed below are T cell receptor beta chains from one sample, sequenced in a study of shared clonotypes between healthy human individuals. Profiled with immunoSEQ multiplex PCR; TCRdb holds only in-frame clones, not every one. This repertoire shows roughly 2 million clones, around 95% found once; its top ten account for roughly 0.13%. Input material: naive CD4+ T cells sorted from blood. The receptors come from a young man in good health. CDR3s include the opening cysteine and the closing phenylalanine or tryptophan. D genes are given only for firm matches. Clone size is stated in some rows and not others, as once, few, many or a class when expanded.

j_gene: TRBJ2-5
d_gene: NA
v_gene: TRBV29-1
abundance: NA
CDR3nt: TGCAGCGTTGTACAGTTACAAGAGACCCAGTACTTC
CDR3aa: CSVVQLQETQYF

j_gene: TRBJ2-7
d_gene: TRBD1
v_gene: TRBV30
abundance: NA
CDR3nt: TGTGCCTGGATTAGGCCCGGGACAGGTACCTACGAGCAGTACTTC
CDR3aa: CAWIRPGTGTYEQYF

j_gene: TRBJ2-1
d_gene: TRBD1
v_gene: TRBV2
abundance: once
CDR3nt: TGTGCCAGCAGTACGACAGGGGTTGAGCAGTTCTTC
CDR3aa: CASSTTGVEQFF

j_gene: TRBJ2-2
d_gene: NA
v_gene: TRBV9
abundance: NA
CDR3nt: TGTGCCAGCAGCGTCCAGGGACAGAACACCGGGGAGCTGTTTTTT
CDR3aa: CASSVQGQNTGELFF

j_gene: TRBJ2-5
d_gene: TRBD2
v_gene: TRBV5-4
abundance: once
CDR3nt: TGTGCCAGCAGCTCTGCGGTTAGCGGGGGACAAGAGACCCAGTACTTC
CDR3aa: CASSSAVSGGQETQYF

j_gene: TRBJ2-7
d_gene: TRBD1
v_gene: TRBV5-1
abundance: NA
CDR3nt: TGCGCCAGCAGCTTTACCGCCACAGGGGATAACGAGCAGTACTTC
CDR3aa: CASSFTATGDNEQYF

j_gene: TRBJ1-2
d_gene: NA
v_gene: TRBV4-1
abundance: NA
CDR3nt: TGCGCCAGCAGCCATCCGGGGGAGGGCTCATATGGCTACACCTTC
CDR3aa: CASSHPGEGSYGYTF

j_gene: TRBJ1-2
d_gene: NA
v_gene: TRBV5-6
abundance: NA
CDR3nt: TGTGCCAGCACCGCGACAGTTAACTATGGCTACACCTTC
CDR3aa: CASTATVNYGYTF

j_gene: TRBJ2-7
d_gene: NA
v_gene: TRBV18
abundance: NA
CDR3nt: TGTGCCAGCTCACCACCGGCGGCTTACGAGCAGTACTTC
CDR3aa: CASSPPAAYEQYF

j_gene: TRBJ2-7
d_gene: TRBD2
v_gene: TRBV30
abundance: NA
CDR3nt: TGTGCCTGGAGCGGAGGCGGGACTAGCGGCGAAACCTACGAGCAGTACTTC
CDR3aa: CAWSGGGTSGETYEQYF

j_gene: TRBJ2-3
d_gene: TRBD2
v_gene: TRBV29-1
abundance: NA
CDR3nt: TGCAGCGTTGAAGAATACAGAGCGGGGTCCACAGATACGCAGTATTTT
CDR3aa: CSVEEYRAGSTDTQYF

j_gene: TRBJ1-1
d_gene: TRBD1
v_gene: TRBV27
abundance: NA
CDR3nt: TGTGCCAGCAGATTTACAGGGGGGAACACTGAAGCTTTCTTT
CDR3aa: CASRFTGGNTEAFF

j_gene: TRBJ2-1
d_gene: NA
v_gene: TRBV11-2
abundance: NA
CDR3nt: TGTGCCAGCAGCTCCATCAGCGGGTCTACAAGCTTCTTC
CDR3aa: CASSSISGSTSFF

j_gene: TRBJ2-2
d_gene: NA
v_gene: TRBV7-2
abundance: NA
CDR3nt: TGTGCCAGCAGCTTAAAAATGGGGCCCCGACGGACCGGGGAGCTGTTTTTT
CDR3aa: CASSLKMGPRRTGELFF

j_gene: TRBJ1-2
d_gene: TRBD1
v_gene: TRBV7-9
abundance: NA
CDR3nt: TGTGCCAGCAGCTGGGACAGGGGCTATGGCTACACCTTC
CDR3aa: CASSWDRGYGYTF

j_gene: TRBJ2-5
d_gene: TRBD2
v_gene: TRBV6-1
abundance: NA
CDR3nt: TGTGCCAGCAGTGAAGCGCTCTTTAGCGGGAGTAGGGAGACCCAGTACTTC
CDR3aa: CASSEALFSGSRETQYF

j_gene: TRBJ1-1
d_gene: TRBD1
v_gene: TRBV9
abundance: NA
CDR3nt: TGTGCCAGCAGCGTGGCAGGGGGCAGCACTGAAGCTTTCTTT
CDR3aa: CASSVAGGSTEAFF

j_gene: TRBJ2-1
d_gene: NA
v_gene: TRBV7-6
abundance: NA
CDR3nt: TGTGCCAGCAGCCCAAGTCTGGTGAATGAGCAGTTCTTC
CDR3aa: CASSPSLVNEQFF

j_gene: TRBJ2-2
d_gene: NA
v_gene: TRBV6-5
abundance: NA
CDR3nt: TGTGCCAGCAGTCGACGAATGGCGGACACCGGGGAGCTGTTTTTT
CDR3aa: CASSRRMADTGELFF

j_gene: TRBJ1-1
d_gene: TRBD1
v_gene: TRBV5-4
abundance: once
CDR3nt: TGTGCCAGCAGCTTATGGGACAGGGGAACTGAAGCTTTCTTT
CDR3aa: CASSLWDRGTEAFF

j_gene: TRBJ1-1
d_gene: NA
v_gene: TRBV9
abundance: few
CDR3nt: TGTGCCAGCAGCCCTCGGGCCTTCCGGAACACTGAAGCTTTCTTT
CDR3aa: CASSPRAFRNTEAFF

j_gene: TRBJ1-1
d_gene: NA
v_gene: TRBV20-1
abundance: NA
CDR3nt: TGCAGTCCCGGGGTCTCTGAAGCTTTCTTT
CDR3aa: CSPGVSEAFF

j_gene: TRBJ2-7
d_gene: NA
v_gene: TRBV10-2
abundance: NA
CDR3nt: TGCGCCAGCAGTGAGATGAAGGACGAGCAGTACTTC
CDR3aa: CASSEMKDEQYF

j_gene: TRBJ2-7
d_gene: NA
v_gene: TRBV27
abundance: NA
CDR3nt: TGTGCCAGCAGCCCCCAGGCGGCGGCTACGGAGCAGTACTTC
CDR3aa: CASSPQAAATEQYF

j_gene: TRBJ2-3
d_gene: TRBD2
v_gene: TRBV5-1
abundance: NA
CDR3nt: TGCGCCAGCAGCTCTACACTAGCGGGGGGAACAGATACGCAGTATTTT
CDR3aa: CASSSTLAGGTDTQYF

j_gene: TRBJ2-5
d_gene: NA
v_gene: TRBV9
abundance: NA
CDR3nt: TGTGCCAGCAGCCCCGGGGGGACCCAGTACTTC
CDR3aa: CASSPGGTQYF

j_gene: TRBJ1-2
d_gene: NA
v_gene: TRBV6-5
abundance: NA
CDR3nt: TGTGCCAGCAGCTCCATGCGGACTAGGGGGGTGGGCTACACCTTC
CDR3aa: CASSSMRTRGVGYTF

j_gene: TRBJ1-2
d_gene: TRBD1
v_gene: TRBV6-6
abundance: NA
CDR3nt: TGTGCCAGCAGCGGGACAGGGGACTATGGCTACACCTTC
CDR3aa: CASSGTGDYGYTF

j_gene: TRBJ2-1
d_gene: NA
v_gene: TRBV20-1
abundance: NA
CDR3nt: TGCAGTGCTGTTCGGTACAATGAGCAGTTCTTC
CDR3aa: CSAVRYNEQFF

j_gene: TRBJ2-7
d_gene: TRBD1
v_gene: TRBV2
abundance: once
CDR3nt: TGTGCCAGCAGCCTCCGGGACAGGGCGGTCTACGAGCAGTACTTC
CDR3aa: CASSLRDRAVYEQYF

j_gene: TRBJ2-3
d_gene: NA
v_gene: TRBV4-2
abundance: once
CDR3nt: TGTGCCAGCAGCCAAGAGAGGGGGGATACGCAGTATTTT
CDR3aa: CASSQERGDTQYF

j_gene: TRBJ1-4
d_gene: TRBD1
v_gene: TRBV7-2
abundance: once
CDR3nt: TGTGCCAGCAGCTTAAACGGACAGGGGATTAATGAAAAACTGTTTTTT
CDR3aa: CASSLNGQGINEKLFF

j_gene: TRBJ1-2
d_gene: NA
v_gene: TRBV5-1
abundance: NA
CDR3nt: TGCGCCAGCAGCTTGGCGAGCGGGGGGAATAGCTACACCTTC
CDR3aa: CASSLASGGNSYTF

j_gene: TRBJ2-5
d_gene: NA
v_gene: TRBV7-2
abundance: NA
CDR3nt: TGTGCCAGCAGCCGGAATGAGGCTAGTAAAGGAGAGACCCAGTACTTC
CDR3aa: CASSRNEASKGETQYF

j_gene: TRBJ2-5
d_gene: NA
v_gene: TRBV4-3
abundance: NA
CDR3nt: TGCGCCAGCAGCCTGTCAGAAGAGACCCAGTACTTC
CDR3aa: CASSLSEETQYF

j_gene: TRBJ1-3
d_gene: NA
v_gene: TRBV2
abundance: NA
CDR3nt: TGTGCCAGCGGATTAGGACGCCGGGACACCATATATTTT
CDR3aa: CASGLGRRDTIYF

j_gene: TRBJ1-2
d_gene: TRBD1
v_gene: TRBV9
abundance: NA
CDR3nt: TGTGCCAGCAGCCTCCACTGGGGAGGGGGGACAGGTAGTGGCTACACCTTC
CDR3aa: CASSLHWGGGTGSGYTF

j_gene: TRBJ2-3
d_gene: TRBD2
v_gene: TRBV29-1
abundance: NA
CDR3nt: TGCAGCTTATATAGCGGGAGGAAAACAGATACGCAGTATTTT
CDR3aa: CSLYSGRKTDTQYF

j_gene: TRBJ1-1
d_gene: NA
v_gene: TRBV29-1
abundance: NA
CDR3nt: TGCAGCGTTGTCGGGGACACTGAAGCTTTCTTT
CDR3aa: CSVVGDTEAFF

j_gene: TRBJ1-6
d_gene: NA
v_gene: TRBV6-5
abundance: once
CDR3nt: TGTGCCACCGGGACGGGGAGCTCCTATAATTCACCCCTCCACTTT
CDR3aa: CATGTGSSYNSPLHF

j_gene: TRBJ1-2
d_gene: TRBD1
v_gene: TRBV18
abundance: NA
CDR3nt: TGTGCCAGCTCACCCCTCGACAGGGCTCAAATCACTGGCGGCTACACCTTC
CDR3aa: CASSPLDRAQITGGYTF

j_gene: TRBJ2-3
d_gene: NA
v_gene: TRBV7-9
abundance: NA
CDR3nt: TGTGCCAGCAGCTCGACAGAACCCACAGATACGCAGTATTTT
CDR3aa: CASSSTEPTDTQYF

j_gene: TRBJ2-3
d_gene: TRBD1
v_gene: TRBV5-6
abundance: NA
CDR3nt: TGTGCCAGCAGTCCGGGACAGGGGTTCGCAGATACGCAGTATTTT
CDR3aa: CASSPGQGFADTQYF

j_gene: TRBJ1-1
d_gene: NA
v_gene: TRBV28
abundance: NA
CDR3nt: TGTGCCAGCAGTTTGGAAAGAGTGAACACTGAAGCTTTCTTT
CDR3aa: CASSLERVNTEAFF

j_gene: TRBJ2-2
d_gene: NA
v_gene: TRBV28
abundance: NA
CDR3nt: TGTGCCAGCCGACCGCAGTGGAACACCGGGGAGCTGTTTTTT
CDR3aa: CASRPQWNTGELFF

j_gene: TRBJ2-1
d_gene: NA
v_gene: TRBV5-1
abundance: NA
CDR3nt: TGCGCCAGCAGCTTGGCGGGGGGCCTGGCTGAGCAGTTCTTC
CDR3aa: CASSLAGGLAEQFF

j_gene: TRBJ1-5
d_gene: NA
v_gene: TRBV28
abundance: NA
CDR3nt: TGTGCCAGCAGTTTAACCAGGGGTAATCAGCCCCAGCATTTT
CDR3aa: CASSLTRGNQPQHF

j_gene: TRBJ2-1
d_gene: NA
v_gene: TRBV11-2
abundance: once
CDR3nt: TGTGCCAGCAGGCGACTGGCACTTGAAGAGCAGTTCTTC
CDR3aa: CASRRLALEEQFF

j_gene: TRBJ1-1
d_gene: NA
v_gene: TRBV11-2
abundance: NA
CDR3nt: TGTGCCAGCAGCTTAGGGCTAAGGACAGCAAGTAACACTGAAGCTTTCTTT
CDR3aa: CASSLGLRTASNTEAFF

j_gene: TRBJ1-6
d_gene: TRBD1
v_gene: TRBV6-4
abundance: NA
CDR3nt: TGTGCCAGCAGTGACGGTCAGGGGGCCGAATCACCCCTCCACTTT
CDR3aa: CASSDGQGAESPLHF

j_gene: TRBJ1-5
d_gene: NA
v_gene: TRBV10-2
abundance: NA
CDR3nt: TGCGCCAGCAGTGAGCAGGGTGGCAATCAGCCCCAGCATTTT
CDR3aa: CASSEQGGNQPQHF

j_gene: TRBJ2-1
d_gene: TRBD2
v_gene: TRBV29-1
abundance: NA
CDR3nt: TGCAGCGTTAGTTTGATGGGACACCGAAGGACTAGCGGGAGTGCCTACAATGAGCAGTTCTTC
CDR3aa: CSVSLMGHRRTSGSAYNEQFF

j_gene: TRBJ2-5
d_gene: NA
v_gene: TRBV5-1
abundance: NA
CDR3nt: TGCGCCAGCAGCTTGGTTTCGGGTTACCAAGAGACCCAGTACTTC
CDR3aa: CASSLVSGYQETQYF

j_gene: TRBJ2-5
d_gene: TRBD2
v_gene: TRBV7-9
abundance: NA
CDR3nt: TGTGCCAGCAGCCTGGGACTAGCGGGACGGGAGACCCAGTACTTC
CDR3aa: CASSLGLAGRETQYF

j_gene: TRBJ2-2
d_gene: NA
v_gene: TRBV7-9
abundance: once
CDR3nt: TGTGCCAGCAGCTTAGCGCCCGGGAATAGCGGAACGAACACCGGGGAGCTGTTTTTT
CDR3aa: CASSLAPGNSGTNTGELFF

j_gene: TRBJ1-2
d_gene: NA
v_gene: TRBV5-1
abundance: NA
CDR3nt: TGCGCCAGCAGCTCGGGATGGGCCAGGGGTGATGGCTACACCTTC
CDR3aa: CASSSGWARGDGYTF

j_gene: TRBJ2-7
d_gene: TRBD2
v_gene: TRBV7-8
abundance: NA
CDR3nt: TGTGCCAGCAGCAAGCCGGGGACTAGCGGGTCCCACGAGCAGTACTTC
CDR3aa: CASSKPGTSGSHEQYF

j_gene: TRBJ2-3
d_gene: TRBD1
v_gene: TRBV5-4
abundance: NA
CDR3nt: TGTGCCAGCAGCTTGGAGATTGGGACAGGGAGGGAGTATTTT
CDR3aa: CASSLEIGTGREYF

j_gene: TRBJ1-6
d_gene: TRBD1
v_gene: TRBV5-1
abundance: few
CDR3nt: TGCGCCAGCAGCACTTGGACAGGGGATAATTCACCCCTCCACTTT
CDR3aa: CASSTWTGDNSPLHF

j_gene: TRBJ2-4
d_gene: NA
v_gene: TRBV19
abundance: NA
CDR3nt: TGTGCAAGTAGTCTCCGGGGATGGGAGTCGGACATTCAGTACTTC
CDR3aa: CASSLRGWESDIQYF